One sample yielded the 23 T cell receptor beta chains listed below, sequenced in a study of T cells in Graves' hyperthyroidism and ophthalmopathy. RNA transcripts gave rise to amplified TCR beta CDR3 regions. The TCR CDR3 was amplified in a first-round RT-PCR using the HTBI primer set. Via MiXCR, TCRdb re-called the multiplex PCR reads, giving one row per CDR3 protein. Among approximately 410,000 distinct CDR3 sequences listed, under 15% were seen once. What was sequenced was blood. Every receptor here comes from a man younger than 35 with Graves' ophthalmopathy.

This clonotype was recorded a few times. This chain links TRBV6-2 or TRBV6-3 with TRBJ1-1; TRBD1 might be the D (6 bases). The CDR3 contains 15 residues. Trimming shortened V by 7 bases and J by 2 bases, and 17 bases separated the two germline ends. CDR1 is MNHEY and CDR2 is SVGEGT in the germline V gene. This CDR3 reads CASTTPRGFNTEAFF. CDR3 nucleotide sequence: TGTGCCAGCACTACCCCAAGGGGGTTTAACACTGAAGCTTTCTTT.

Only a few counts were recorded for this clonotype. CDR3 protein: CSSSPRLHNSPLHF. The CDR3 DNA is TGCAGTAGCTCACCACGGCTCCATAATTCACCCCTCCACTTT. This chain links TRBV20-1 with TRBJ1-6; D unclear. Germline V gives CDR1 DFQATT, CDR2 SNEGSKA (reference sequence). This CDR3 comprises 14 residues. Trimming took 8 bases from V and 5 from J, leaving 16 bases between them.

CDR3 amino acids: CATGSSYNEQFF. In DNA, the CDR3 is TGTGCCACCGGGAGCTCCTACAATGAGCAGTTCTTC. The V gene is TRBV15, the J gene TRBJ2-1, with D possibly matching TRBD2 (5 bases). Looked up from germline, CDR1 is LNHNV and CDR2 is YYDKDF (reference sequence). Trimming took 8 bases from V and 0 from J, leaving 5 bases between them. The CDR3 length is 12 residues.

In its sample, this clonotype was seen many times. J is TRBJ2-3 and V is TRBV12-3 or TRBV12-4; 8 bases match TRBD2. Losses at the gene ends were 6 bases for V and 2 bases for J; bases not matched to a gene: 7. CDR3 length: 15 amino acids. CDR3 sequence reads: CASSVTSADTDTQYF. The CDR3 bases are TGTGCCAGCAGCGTGACTAGCGCTGACACAGATACGCAGTATTTT.

This clonotype has a handful of counts. This rearrangement joins TRBV4-1 to TRBJ2-2; TRBD2 matches 7 bases. The CDR3 is 15 amino acids. V shed 4 bases, J shed 4 bases, and the junction held 6 bases outside the gene matches. Germline V lookup: CDR1 MGHRA, CDR2 YSYEKL. The CDR3 bases are TGCGCCAGCAGCCGGACGGGGGGATTCACCGGGGAGCTGTTTTTT. It encodes CASSRTGGFTGELFF.

This clonotype was observed many times. This chain connects TRBV6-5 to TRBJ2-7; 9 bases are shared with TRBD2. V lost 0 bases to trimming and J lost 4 bases; unmatched junction nucleotides: 7. This CDR3 has 16 residues. Germline-derived CDR1 and CDR2 are MNHEY and SVGAGI. The CDR3 loop reads CASSYSGSGSGYEQYF. DNA of the CDR3: TGTGCCAGCAGTTACTCGGGTAGCGGGAGTGGGTACGAGCAGTACTTC.

The chain recombines TRBV11-1 with TRBJ1-5; possibly TRBD1 for D (6 bases). The V gene lost 3 bases and the J gene lost 2 bases, with 14 bases spanning the gap. The CDR3 extends over 16 amino acids. In germline, CDR1 is SGHAT, CDR2 FQDESV (reference sequence). The CDR3 protein is CASSFGRGRRNQPQHF. The CDR3 nucleotides read TGTGCCAGCAGCTTTGGCAGGGGTCGCCGCAATCAGCCCCAGCATTTT.

This clonotype was observed many times. V gene TRBV3-1 combines with J gene TRBJ2-5; D is unclear. Per germline, CDR1 LGHDT and CDR2 YNNKEL (reference sequence). The germline V and J ends were trimmed by 0 bases and 4 bases, with 12 bases remaining between them. The CDR3 has 15 residues. Here the CDR3 DNA reads TGTGCCAGCAGCCAAGATCCTGGCGGCGGAGAGACCCAGTACTTC. Its protein is CASSQDPGGGETQYF.

This clonotype has ten or more counts. The chain links TRBV3-1 to TRBJ1-1; D call uncertain. The CDR3 is 11 amino acids. Germline V lookup: CDR1 LGHDT, CDR2 YNNKEL (reference sequence). The ends were cut back, 3 bases at V and 5 bases at J, with 4 bases in the middle. CDR3 sequence reads: CASSQGTEAFF. CDR3 nucleotide sequence: TGTGCCAGCAGCCAGGGGACTGAAGCTTTCTTT.

The chain recombines TRBV30 with TRBJ2-1; 10 bases line up with TRBD1. The CDR3 runs 16 residues. The ends lost 0 bases at V and 4 bases at J; junction bases unmatched: 6. Germline V gene data show CDR1 as GTSNPN and CDR2 as SVGIG (reference sequence). This chain's CDR3 is CAWSVEAGQGYNEQFF. In DNA form, the CDR3 reads TGTGCCTGGAGTGTAGAGGCGGGACAGGGGTACAATGAGCAGTTCTTC.

This clonotype was seen at least ten times. As DNA, the CDR3 is TGTGCCAGCAGCTTGGGTGCGCGGGATGGGGAGACCCAGTACTTC. Translation gives CASSLGARDGETQYF. V and J are TRBV7-6 and TRBJ2-5; maybe TRBD2 (6 bases). Trimming removed 3 bases at V and 5 bases at J, with 16 bases between. This CDR3 is built from 15 residues. Germline CDR1 is SGHVS and CDR2 is FNYEAQ.

The table lists this clonotype with a count of one. This rearrangement joins TRBV20-1 to TRBJ1-6, with a tentative D call TRBD1 (6 bases). This CDR3 has 15 amino acids. Germline values: CDR1 DFQATT, CDR2 SNEGSKA (reference sequence). The V end lost 6 bases, the J end lost 10 bases, and 22 bases lay between the germline ends. CDR3 DNA sequence: TGCAGTGCCTTAGACAGGCCTAAAGGTGAATCACCCCTCCACTTT. Translated: CSALDRPKGESPLHF.

This clonotype came up a few times. The chain recombines TRBV7-2 with TRBJ2-4; 10 bases map to TRBD2. CDR3 length equals 17 residues. V was clipped by 1 base and J by 2 bases; unmatched bases: 5. The V gene's germline CDR1 is SGHTA and CDR2 FQGNSA. The CDR3 DNA reads as TGTGCCAGCAGCTTAGTAAGCGGGAGGGGGACCAAAAACATTCAGTACTTC. Translated, it gives CASSLVSGRGTKNIQYF.

This clonotype showed up many times. The rearrangement links TRBV5-1 to TRBJ2-1; TRBD2 matches at 14 bases. The trim removed 3 bases at V and 8 bases at J, leaving 7 bases unmatched. Germline lookup yields CDR1 SGHRS and CDR2 YFSETQ. The CDR3 length is 16 residues. The DNA of the CDR3 is TGCGCCAGCAGCTCTCGGACTAGCGGGAGGTACGATGAGCAGTTCTTC. As protein: CASSSRTSGRYDEQFF.

In this sample, this clonotype turned up a few times. The chain employs TRBV30 and TRBJ2-1; D gene unclear. Trimming stripped 0 bases from V and 9 bases from J, with 18 bases between. Germline-derived CDR1 and CDR2 are GTSNPN and SVGIG (reference sequence). This CDR3 region has 15 residues. The CDR3 coding sequence is TGTGCCTGGAGTGTAGGGTCGGCCCCGGTTAGTGAGCAGTTCTTC. It yields the protein CAWSVGSAPVSEQFF.

The sample holds many counts of this clonotype. V is TRBV9 and J is TRBJ2-5; TRBD2 aligns across 12 bases. Trimming at V came to 2 bases and at J to 4 bases, leaving 9 bases not matched to a gene. Germline loops: CDR1 SGDLS, CDR2 YYNGEE. The CDR3 is 17 amino acids. The CDR3 nucleotides read TGTGCCAGCAGCGTCTCAGCTAGCGGGAGGGCCAGAGAGACCCAGTACTTC. Protein product: CASSVSASGRARETQYF.

In this sample, this clonotype turned up a few times. J is TRBJ2-5 and V is TRBV5-1; D gene uncertain. CDR1 and CDR2 from the germline V gene are SGHRS and YFSETQ. Trimming took off 1 base at V and 1 base at J, with 11 bases between the two ends. This CDR3 has 15 residues. The CDR3 DNA reads TGCGCCAGCAGCTTGTTTGCGGCTGTCCAAGAGACCCAGTACTTC. Protein sequence: CASSLFAAVQETQYF.

This clonotype came up many times. V gene TRBV2 combines with J gene TRBJ2-1; the D gene is possibly TRBD2 (6 bases). CDR3 length: 14 residues. V gave up 6 bases and J gave up 9 bases, with 18 bases separating them. The germline gives CDR1 SNHLY, CDR2 FYNNEI. Here the CDR3 reads CASRGRLVRVEQFF. DNA for the CDR3: TGTGCCAGCAGAGGCCGACTAGTGAGGGTTGAGCAGTTCTTC.

This clonotype has at least ten counts. The chain employs TRBV7-9 and TRBJ2-3; 11 positions agree with TRBD2. The germline gives CDR1 SEHNR, CDR2 FQNEAQ (reference sequence). V lost 5 bases, J lost 2 bases, and 3 bases stayed unmatched. CDR3 size: 15 residues. The CDR3 nucleotides read TGTGCCAGCAGCCCTAGCGGGAGGACCACAGATACGCAGTATTTT. Translated: CASSPSGRTTDTQYF.

This clonotype was counted ten times or more. The V and J genes are TRBV5-1 and TRBJ2-1; D uncertain. The CDR3 contains 15 residues. Trimming took 0 bases from V and 5 from J, leaving 12 bases between them. Germline V gene sequence: CDR1 SGHRS, CDR2 YFSETQ. This CDR3 is CASSLAVLSHNEQFF. CDR3 coding DNA: TGCGCCAGCAGCTTGGCGGTCCTATCCCACAATGAGCAGTTCTTC.

Ten or more counts support this clonotype. This chain joins TRBV5-1 and TRBJ2-2; weak D call: TRBD1 (5 bases). CDR3 length equals 17 residues. The ends were cut back, 0 bases at V and 0 bases at J, with 12 bases in the middle. The germline V gene encodes CDR1 SGHRS and CDR2 YFSETQ. CDR3 sequence reads: CASSLDTGRANTGELFF. The CDR3, as DNA: TGCGCCAGCAGCTTGGATACAGGAAGGGCGAACACCGGGGAGCTGTTTTTT.

This clonotype was recorded at least ten times. The chain uses TRBV2 and TRBJ2-2; D perhaps matches TRBD1 (5 bases). Germline V gene sequence: CDR1 SNHLY, CDR2 FYNNEI. The CDR3 has 15 residues. V lost 2 bases to trimming and J lost 1 base, with 8 bases between them. The CDR3 sequence: CASSEFGQNTGELFF. The CDR3 DNA reads TGTGCCAGCAGTGAATTTGGACAGAACACCGGGGAGCTGTTTTTT.

The chain joins TRBV10-3 to TRBJ2-7; 7 nucleotides match TRBD1. This CDR3 is 13 amino acids long. Losses at the gene ends were 4 bases for V and 3 bases for J; bases not matched to a gene: 3. Germline V gene lookup returns CDR1 ENHRY and CDR2 SYGVKD. CDR3 sequence reads: CAISAGTDYEQYF. As DNA, the CDR3 is TGTGCCATCAGTGCCGGGACAGACTACGAGCAGTACTTC.